The 19 T cell receptor beta chains presented below share a single source sample, sequenced in a study of breast tumors, draining lymph nodes, adjacent tissues. TCRdb passed the multiplex PCR reads through MiXCR, listing each CDR3 protein once. The sample lists over 250,000 distinct CDR3 sequences, under 35% occurring once. The lymph nodes were axillary draining lymph nodes from breast cancer patients. The sample comprised axillary lymph node tissue. These receptors originate from a female donor with breast cancer. Some clones in this sample may be carry-over from other donors' samples.

This clonotype was recorded at least ten times. This chain links TRBV20-1 with TRBJ2-3; D possibly matches TRBD1 or TRBD2 (5 bases each). Germline CDR1 DFQATT, CDR2 SNEGSKA (reference sequence). Trimming stripped 4 bases from V and 7 bases from J, with 12 bases between. This CDR3 contains 12 residues. DNA for the CDR3: TGCAGTGCTAAAGGGACGGGAAATACGCAGTATTTT. Translation gives CSAKGTGNTQYF.

This clonotype was counted at least ten times. The rearrangement joins TRBV10-2 to TRBJ2-5, with a weak D call TRBD2 (6 bases). V was shortened by 10 bases and J by 2 bases, with 17 bases between the two germline ends. CDR1 is WSHSY and CDR2 is SAAADI in the germline V gene. The CDR3 length is 14 residues. The CDR3 bases are TGCGCCACCGCCCGGTTGGGGAGGCAAGAGACCCAGTACTTC. It is translated as CATARLGRQETQYF.

A note on this clonotype: It may be a read error: a sequence one base away is much more abundant. V and J are TRBV20-1 and TRBJ1-4, with D uncertain. CDR1 is DFQATT and CDR2 is SNEGSKA in the germline V gene (reference sequence). The V end lost 0 bases, the J end lost 7 bases, and 18 bases lay between the germline ends. The CDR3 runs 16 residues. CDR3 sequence reads: CSARDLNSGPAEKLFF. The CDR3 region has the DNA TGCAGTGCTAGAGATCTCAATTCCGGTCCAGCTGAAAAACTGTTTTTT.

This clonotype appeared many times. J is TRBJ1-4 and V is TRBV9; D is possibly TRBD1 (6 bases). This CDR3 region has 16 residues. The V and J ends lost 2 bases and 6 bases respectively, with 17 bases between them. Looked up from germline, CDR1 is SGDLS and CDR2 is YYNGEE. CDR3 DNA: TGTGCCAGCAGCGTGTCACTCCGGGACACCGATGAAAAACTGTTTTTT. This sequence encodes CASSVSLRDTDEKLFF.

This clonotype was seen repeatedly, ten times or more. The chain joins TRBV14 to TRBJ2-1; D is unresolved. This CDR3 contains 15 residues. Germline V gives CDR1 SGHDN, CDR2 FVKESK. With 4 bases removed from V and 5 bases from J, the gap between germline ends came to 15 bases. In DNA form, the CDR3 reads TGTGCCAGCAGCCCTAGGTCTAGAGCAAACAATGAGCAGTTCTTC. Protein sequence: CASSPRSRANNEQFF.

This clonotype has ten or more counts. The chain employs TRBV5-8 and TRBJ1-2; tentatively, D is TRBD1 (6 bases). Germline lookup yields CDR1 SGHTS and CDR2 YDEGEE. Trimming left V 0 bases short and J 9 bases short, with 15 bases between. This CDR3 region has 14 residues. The CDR3 region is CASSLAGRGQSYTF. The DNA of the CDR3 is TGTGCCAGCAGCTTGGCGGGGCGGGGGCAGAGCTACACCTTC.

The table lists this clonotype with a count of one. V and J are TRBV10-1 and TRBJ2-1, with D possibly being TRBD1 or TRBD2 (7 bases each). This CDR3 contains 16 residues. The V end lost 4 bases, the J end lost 12 bases, and 25 bases lay between the germline ends. CDR1 is WNHNN, CDR2 SYGVQD, per germline (reference sequence). DNA of the CDR3: TGCGCCAGCAGTGGGGAGGGGGCTACGAAGAAAGATACGCAGTTCTTC. This translates into CASSGEGATKKDTQFF.

This clonotype was observed at least ten times. The chain employs TRBV29-1 and TRBJ2-5; 8 bases line up with TRBD2. CDR3 size: 12 residues. V lost 7 bases to trimming and J lost 3 bases; unmatched junction nucleotides: 4. The germline gives CDR1 SQVTM, CDR2 ANQGSEA. CDR3 protein: CSGGAGEETQYF. The CDR3 DNA follows: TGCAGCGGGGGAGCGGGGGAAGAGACCCAGTACTTC.

In its sample, this clonotype was seen a few times. V gene TRBV6-2 or TRBV6-3 combines with J gene TRBJ2-7; D is unresolved. V lost 2 bases to trimming and J lost 3 bases, with 8 bases between them. The CDR3 totals 13 residues. The V gene's germline CDR1 is MNHEY and CDR2 SVGEGT. The CDR3 DNA reads TGTGCCAGCAGTTACCAAAATTACTACGAGCAGTACTTC. Its protein is CASSYQNYYEQYF.

There are many counts of this clonotype. V usage is TRBV20-1 and J usage is TRBJ1-2; 7 bases fit TRBD1. J lost 5 bases, V lost 1 base, and 10 bases had no gene match. Germline CDR1 and CDR2: DFQATT and SNEGSKA (reference sequence). The CDR3 is 15 residues long. The CDR3 coding sequence is TGCAGTGCTAGAGTAGGTTTGGGACAGTTATATGGCTACACCTTC. Amino acids: CSARVGLGQLYGYTF.

This clonotype was seen a few times. The chain couples TRBV2 to TRBJ2-1; possibly TRBD1 for D (6 bases). This CDR3 is built from 15 residues. Trimming took 8 bases from V and 8 from J, leaving 22 bases between them. Germline V gene lookup returns CDR1 SNHLY and CDR2 FYNNEI. The CDR3 loop is CASSLRTGNDDEQFF. The CDR3 region has the DNA TGTGCCAGCTCACTTCGTACAGGGAACGATGATGAGCAGTTCTTC.

In this sample, this clonotype turned up many times. Relative to the germline gene, one junction end is altered; a read error may explain this. The chain employs TRBV7-7 and TRBJ2-3, with D perhaps matching TRBD1 (5 bases). Germline CDR1 is SSHAT and CDR2 is FNYEAQ (reference sequence). This CDR3 is built from 15 residues. The CDR3 DNA follows: TGTGCTAGCAGCTTAGATAGGGGAAGCACAGATACGCAGTATTTT. Translation gives CASSLDRGSTDTQYF. The variable domain in full, completed from reference TRBV7-7 and TRBJ2-3, reads GAGVSQSPRYKVTKRGQDVTLRCDPISSHATLYWYQQALGQGPEFLTYFNYEAQPDKSGLPSDRFSAERPEGSISTLTIQRTEQRDSAMYRCASSLDRGSTDTQYFGPGTRLTVL.

Details on this clonotype: Here the CDR3 omits its conserved ending phenylalanine or tryptophan, so a read error is the likely source. No DNA is shown, since the ends of the CDR3 on it are uncertain; the CDR3 is the one TCRdb lists. This rearrangement joins TRBV4-3 to TRBJ2-5; the D segment call TRBD2 is taken from the table without a DNA check. Germline V CDR1 and CDR2: LGHNA, YSLEER. A total of 16 residues make up the CDR3, ends included. The CDR3 sequence: CARALAGGPIDSPHTI.

The chain combines TRBV20-1 with TRBJ1-1, with a weak D call TRBD1 (6 bases). Germline V gene data show CDR1 as DFQATT and CDR2 as SNEGSKA (reference sequence). The CDR3 runs to 12 residues. The CDR3 reads CTASRGPTEAFF. The CDR3 DNA reads as TGCACCGCGAGCAGGGGTCCCACTGAAGCTTTCTTT.

This clonotype has at least ten counts. The chain combines TRBV2 with TRBJ2-1, with 8 bases fitting TRBD2. Germline trimming cut 7 bases from V and 0 bases from J; bases unmatched to any gene: 11. This CDR3 is built from 17 residues. CDR1 and CDR2 (germline): SNHLY, FYNNEI. The CDR3 DNA sequence: TGTGCCAGCAACCCGAGGTATAGCGGGACCTCCTACAATGAGCAGTTCTTC. It codes for CASNPRYSGTSYNEQFF. The variable domain in full, completed from reference TRBV2 and TRBJ2-1, reads EPEVTQTPSHQVTQMGQEVILRCVPISNHLYFYWYRQILGQKVEFLVSFYNNEISEKSEIFDDQFSVERPDGSNFTLKIRSTKLEDSAMYFCASNPRYSGTSYNEQFFGPGTRLTVL.

At least ten counts were recorded for this clonotype. This chain connects TRBV7-9 to TRBJ2-7, with a possible D match to TRBD2 (6 bases). CDR3 size: 15 residues. With 5 bases removed from V and 3 bases from J, the gap between germline ends came to 17 bases. The germline V gene has CDR1 SEHNR and CDR2 FQNEAQ (reference sequence). CDR3 DNA: TGTGCCAGCAGCACCGGGACTGGCGCCATCTACGAGCAGTACTTC. This sequence encodes CASSTGTGAIYEQYF.

With respect to this clonotype: A read error may produce the germline difference seen at one junction end. This chain uses TRBV10-3 with TRBJ2-1, with 7 bases lining up with TRBD2. The germline CDR1 and CDR2 sequences are ENHRY and SYGVKD. The CDR3 is 14 residues long. In DNA, the CDR3 is TGTACCATCAGTGTCGGACTAGGCTACAATGAGCAGTTCTTC. This sequence encodes CTISVGLGYNEQFF.

This chain links TRBV28 with TRBJ2-7; D not certain. V dropped 5 bases and J dropped 4 bases, with 24 bases sitting between them. The CDR3 runs 17 residues. Germline CDR1 is MDHEN and CDR2 is SYDVKM. Written as DNA, the CDR3 is TGTGCCAGCAGTCCCCGGGTTTCAAGATCGGCCGCTTACGAGCAGTACTTC. It codes for CASSPRVSRSAAYEQYF.

There are many counts of this clonotype. This chain connects TRBV5-5 to TRBJ2-7; 9 positions match TRBD1. CDR1 and CDR2 from the germline V gene are SGHKS and YYEKEE (reference sequence). J lost 2 bases, V lost 3 bases, and 6 bases had no gene match. The CDR3 consists of 15 residues. The CDR3 DNA sequence: TGTGCCAGCAGCTCCTTGGGACAGGGACCCTACGAGCAGTACTTC. Protein product: CASSSLGQGPYEQYF.